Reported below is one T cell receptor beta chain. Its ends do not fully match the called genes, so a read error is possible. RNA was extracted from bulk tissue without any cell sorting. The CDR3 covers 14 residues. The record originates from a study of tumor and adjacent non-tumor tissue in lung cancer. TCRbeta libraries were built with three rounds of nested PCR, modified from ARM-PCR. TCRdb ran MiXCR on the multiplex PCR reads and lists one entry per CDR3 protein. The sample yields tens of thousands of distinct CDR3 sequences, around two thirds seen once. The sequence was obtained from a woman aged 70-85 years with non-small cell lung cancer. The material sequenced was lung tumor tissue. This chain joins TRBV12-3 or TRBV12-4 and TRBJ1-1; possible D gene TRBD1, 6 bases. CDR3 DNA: TGTGCCAGCAGTTTTAGGGGGAGAACATCTGAAGCTCTCTTT. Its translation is CASSFRGRTSEALF.